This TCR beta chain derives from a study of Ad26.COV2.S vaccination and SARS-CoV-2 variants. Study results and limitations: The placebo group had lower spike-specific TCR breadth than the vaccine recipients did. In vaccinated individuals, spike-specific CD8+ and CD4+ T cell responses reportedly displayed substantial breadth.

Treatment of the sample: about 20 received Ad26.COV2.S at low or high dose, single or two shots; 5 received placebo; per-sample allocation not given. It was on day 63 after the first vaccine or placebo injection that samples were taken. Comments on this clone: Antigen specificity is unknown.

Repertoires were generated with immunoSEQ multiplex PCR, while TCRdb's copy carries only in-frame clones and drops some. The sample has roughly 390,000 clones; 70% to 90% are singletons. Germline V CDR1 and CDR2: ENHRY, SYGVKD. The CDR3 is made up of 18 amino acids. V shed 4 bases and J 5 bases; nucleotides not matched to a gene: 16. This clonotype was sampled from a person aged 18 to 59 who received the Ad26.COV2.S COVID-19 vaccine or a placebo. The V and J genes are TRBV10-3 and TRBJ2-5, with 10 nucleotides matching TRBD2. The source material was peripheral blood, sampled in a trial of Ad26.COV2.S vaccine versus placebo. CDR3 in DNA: TGTGCCATCAGTGTCGAGCTAGCGGGGGCTCCGGTAATGGAGACCCAGTACTTC. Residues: CAISVELAGAPVMETQYF.